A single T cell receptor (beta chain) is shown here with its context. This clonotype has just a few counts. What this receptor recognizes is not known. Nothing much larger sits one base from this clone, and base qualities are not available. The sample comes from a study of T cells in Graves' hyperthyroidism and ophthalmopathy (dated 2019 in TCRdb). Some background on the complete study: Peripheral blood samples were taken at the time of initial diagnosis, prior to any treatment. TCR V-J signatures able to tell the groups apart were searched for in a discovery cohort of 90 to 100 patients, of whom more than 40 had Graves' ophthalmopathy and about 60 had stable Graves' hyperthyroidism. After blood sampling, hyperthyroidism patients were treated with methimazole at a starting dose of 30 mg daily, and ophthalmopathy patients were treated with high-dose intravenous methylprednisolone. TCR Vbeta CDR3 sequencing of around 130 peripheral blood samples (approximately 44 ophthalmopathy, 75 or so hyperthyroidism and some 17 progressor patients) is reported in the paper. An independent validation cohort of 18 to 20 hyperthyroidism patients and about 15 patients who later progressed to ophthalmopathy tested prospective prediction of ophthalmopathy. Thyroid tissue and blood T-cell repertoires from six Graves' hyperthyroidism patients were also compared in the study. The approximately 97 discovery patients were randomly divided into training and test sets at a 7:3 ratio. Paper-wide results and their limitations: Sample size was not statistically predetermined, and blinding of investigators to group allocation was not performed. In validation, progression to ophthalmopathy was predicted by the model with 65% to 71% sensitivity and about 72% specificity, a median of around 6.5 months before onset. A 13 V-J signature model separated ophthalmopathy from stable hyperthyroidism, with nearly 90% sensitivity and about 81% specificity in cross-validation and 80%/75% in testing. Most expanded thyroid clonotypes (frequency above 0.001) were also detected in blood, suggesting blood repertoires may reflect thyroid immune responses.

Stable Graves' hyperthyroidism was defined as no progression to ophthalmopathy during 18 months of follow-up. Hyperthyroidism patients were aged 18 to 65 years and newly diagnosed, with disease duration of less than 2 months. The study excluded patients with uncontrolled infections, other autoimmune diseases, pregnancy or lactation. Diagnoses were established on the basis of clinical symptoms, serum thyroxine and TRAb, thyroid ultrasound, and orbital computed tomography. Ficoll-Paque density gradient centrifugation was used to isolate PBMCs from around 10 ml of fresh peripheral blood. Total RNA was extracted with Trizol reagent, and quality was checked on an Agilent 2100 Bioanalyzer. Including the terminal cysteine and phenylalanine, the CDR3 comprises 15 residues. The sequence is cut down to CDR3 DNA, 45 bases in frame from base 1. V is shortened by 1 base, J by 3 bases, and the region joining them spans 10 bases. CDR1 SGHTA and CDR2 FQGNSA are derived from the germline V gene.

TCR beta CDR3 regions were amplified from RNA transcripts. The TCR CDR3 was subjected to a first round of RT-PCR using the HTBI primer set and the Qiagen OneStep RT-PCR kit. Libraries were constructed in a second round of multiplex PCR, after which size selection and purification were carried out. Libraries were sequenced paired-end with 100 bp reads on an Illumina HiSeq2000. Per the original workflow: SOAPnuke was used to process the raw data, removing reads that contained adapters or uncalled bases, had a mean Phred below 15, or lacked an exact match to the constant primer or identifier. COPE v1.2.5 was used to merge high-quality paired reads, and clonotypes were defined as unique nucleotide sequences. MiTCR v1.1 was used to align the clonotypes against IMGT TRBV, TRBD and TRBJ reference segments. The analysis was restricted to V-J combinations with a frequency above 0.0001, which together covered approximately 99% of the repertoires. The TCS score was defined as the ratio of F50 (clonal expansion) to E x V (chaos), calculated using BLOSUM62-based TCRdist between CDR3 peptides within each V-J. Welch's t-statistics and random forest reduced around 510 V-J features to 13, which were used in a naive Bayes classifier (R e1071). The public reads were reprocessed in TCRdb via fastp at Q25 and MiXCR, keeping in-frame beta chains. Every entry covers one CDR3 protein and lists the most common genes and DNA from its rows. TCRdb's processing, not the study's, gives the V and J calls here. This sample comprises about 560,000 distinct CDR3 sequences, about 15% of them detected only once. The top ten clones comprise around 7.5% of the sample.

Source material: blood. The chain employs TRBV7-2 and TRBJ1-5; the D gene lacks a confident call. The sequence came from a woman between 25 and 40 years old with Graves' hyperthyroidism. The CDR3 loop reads CASSLVRALNQPQHF. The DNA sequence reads TGTGCCAGCAGCTTAGTCCGGGCCCTCAATCAGCCCCAGCATTTT.